This passage covers 6 T cell receptor beta chains from one sample sequenced in a study of CD8 T cells in ankylosing spondylitis. TCRdb passed the 5' RACE reads through MiXCR, listing each CDR3 protein once. The table includes 200,000 or so distinct CDR3 sequences, 10% to 15% detected once. Material for sequencing was blood, either unsorted or a sorted T cell fraction (not recorded which). Every receptor here comes from a female donor with ankylosing spondylitis or in good health (not recorded which).

This clonotype was observed many times. CDR3 region: CATSDLPGISGNTIYF. The DNA of the CDR3 is TGTGCCACCAGTGATTTACCGGGGATCTCTGGAAACACCATATATTTT. V and J are TRBV24-1 and TRBJ1-3; D unclear. The length of the CDR3 is 16 residues. The V end lost 1 base, the J end lost 0 bases, and 9 bases lay between the germline ends. The germline V gene has CDR1 KGHDR and CDR2 SFDVKD.

This clonotype occurred many times. The genes are TRBV14 and TRBJ2-1; D remains unclear. This CDR3 comprises 13 residues. Germline V lookup: CDR1 SGHDN, CDR2 FVKESK. With 1 base removed from V and 9 bases from J, the gap between germline ends came to 10 bases. CDR3 in DNA: TGTGCCAGCAGCCAAGTCCTTGGCGCTGAGCAGTTCTTC. Its protein is CASSQVLGAEQFF.

The chain is built from TRBV7-2 and TRBJ2-2; D gene unclear. This CDR3 has 15 amino acids. Trimming took 2 bases from V and 8 from J, leaving 15 bases between them. The germline V gene encodes CDR1 SGHTA and CDR2 FQGNSA. CDR3 DNA: TGTGCCAGCAGCTTAATGCTAGTGTCATCGGGGGAGCTGTTTTTT. Its protein is CASSLMLVSSGELFF.

V and J are TRBV2 and TRBJ2-7; D remains ambiguous. Trimming stripped 4 bases from V and 10 bases from J, with 8 bases between. Germline-derived CDR1 and CDR2 are SNHLY and FYNNEI. CDR3 length: 10 amino acids. The CDR3 reads CASSGRRQYF. In nucleotides, the CDR3 is TGTGCCAGCAGTGGTAGACGACAGTACTTC.

The rearrangement joins TRBV19 to TRBJ1-1; tentatively, D is TRBD1 (6 bases). The CDR3 is 13 residues long. In germline, CDR1 is LNHDA, CDR2 SQIVND (reference sequence). The V gene lost 3 bases and the J gene lost 10 bases, with 15 bases spanning the gap. This CDR3 reads CASSMIPGARAFF. The CDR3 bases are TGTGCCAGTAGTATGATCCCAGGGGCGCGAGCTTTCTTT.

This clonotype showed up many times. V and J are TRBV5-1 and TRBJ2-3; the D gene is possibly TRBD2 (6 bases). From germline, CDR1 is SGHRS and CDR2 YFSETQ. Trimming stripped 2 bases from V and 2 bases from J, with 9 bases between. This CDR3 has 14 residues. CDR3 nucleotides: TGCGCCAGCAGCTTAGGCGGGAACACAGATACGCAGTATTTT. Its translation: CASSLGGNTDTQYF.